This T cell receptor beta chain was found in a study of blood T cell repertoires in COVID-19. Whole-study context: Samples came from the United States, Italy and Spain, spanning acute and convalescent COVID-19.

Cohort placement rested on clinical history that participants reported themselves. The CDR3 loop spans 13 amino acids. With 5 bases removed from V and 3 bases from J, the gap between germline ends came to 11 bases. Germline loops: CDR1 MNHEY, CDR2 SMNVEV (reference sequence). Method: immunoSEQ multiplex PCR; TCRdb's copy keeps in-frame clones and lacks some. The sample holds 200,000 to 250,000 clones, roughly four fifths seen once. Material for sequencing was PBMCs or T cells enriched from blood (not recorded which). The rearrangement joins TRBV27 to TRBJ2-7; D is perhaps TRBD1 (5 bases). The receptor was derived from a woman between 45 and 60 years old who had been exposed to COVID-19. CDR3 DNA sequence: TGTGCCAGCAGTAACCCTCAGGGCTACGAGCAGTACTTC. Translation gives CASSNPQGYEQYF.